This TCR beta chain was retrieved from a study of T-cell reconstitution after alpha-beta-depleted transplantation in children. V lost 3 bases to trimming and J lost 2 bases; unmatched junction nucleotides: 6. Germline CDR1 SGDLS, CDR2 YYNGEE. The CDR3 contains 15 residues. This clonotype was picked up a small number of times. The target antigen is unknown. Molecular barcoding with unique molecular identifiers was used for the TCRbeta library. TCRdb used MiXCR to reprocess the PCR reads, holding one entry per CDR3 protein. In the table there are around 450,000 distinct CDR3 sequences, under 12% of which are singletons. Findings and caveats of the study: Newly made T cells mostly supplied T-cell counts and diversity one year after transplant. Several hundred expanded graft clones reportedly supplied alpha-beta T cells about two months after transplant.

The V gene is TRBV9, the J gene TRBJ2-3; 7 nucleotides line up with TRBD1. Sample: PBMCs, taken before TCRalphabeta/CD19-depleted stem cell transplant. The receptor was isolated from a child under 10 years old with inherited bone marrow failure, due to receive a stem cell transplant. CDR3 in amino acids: CASSARTGDTDTQYF. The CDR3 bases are TGTGCCAGCAGCGCCCGGACAGGAGACACAGATACGCAGTATTTT.